The 16 T cell receptor beta chains reported below all come from one sample, sequenced in a study of CD4+ T cells in melanoma. Clones were sequenced by immunoSEQ multiplex PCR, and TCRdb holds only the in-frame ones, with some missing. Altogether tens of thousands of clones are present, about 72% being singletons, with the ten largest covering approximately 5%. The sequenced material came from tumor tissue. These receptors were collected from a human donor with melanoma.

This clone was detected only a few times. This rearrangement joins TRBV6-5 to TRBJ1-1; no clear D. From germline, CDR1 is MNHEY and CDR2 SVGAGI. This CDR3 is built from 12 residues. V shed 6 bases and J shed 2 bases, with 7 bases lying between them. The CDR3 loop reads CASRTANTEAFF. CDR3 sequence (DNA): TGTGCCAGCAGAACAGCAAACACTGAAGCTTTCTTT.

The chain combines TRBV6-5 with TRBJ2-7, with D tentatively TRBD1 (5 bases). Germline V gene lookup returns CDR1 MNHEY and CDR2 SVGAGI. V was trimmed by 7 bases and J by 2 bases, leaving 9 bases between them. CDR3 length: 12 amino acids. CDR3 region: CASTTGPYEQYF. The CDR3 DNA reads as TGTGCCAGCACCACAGGACCCTACGAGCAGTACTTC.

This clone has more than one count but fewer than ten. V gene TRBV7-9 combines with J gene TRBJ2-7, with TRBD2 matching 7 bases. V shed 6 bases and J 6 bases; nucleotides not matched to a gene: 5. The CDR3 contains 12 residues. Germline V gene sequence: CDR1 SEHNR, CDR2 FQNEAQ (reference sequence). In nucleotides, the CDR3 is TGTGCCAGCAGGGGGGGGAAGGTCGAGCAGTACTTC. Translation gives CASRGGKVEQYF. Together with reference TRBV7-9 and TRBJ2-7, the CDR3 gives the full variable domain: DTGVSQNPRHKITKRGQNVTFRCDPISEHNRLYWYRQTLGQGPEFLTYFQNEAQLEKSRLLSDRFSAERPKGSFSTLEIQRTEQGDSAMYLCASRGGKVEQYFGPGTRLTVT.

The CDR3, as DNA: TGTGCCAGCAGGGGACTTAGCGGGGGGGTGGCTTTCGATACGCAGTATTTT. It translates to CASRGLSGGVAFDTQYF. The genes are TRBV27 and TRBJ2-3, with 11 bases lining up with TRBD2. Germline lookup yields CDR1 MNHEY and CDR2 SMNVEV (reference sequence). Losses at the gene ends were 6 bases for V and 6 bases for J; bases not matched to a gene: 14. The length of the CDR3 is 17 residues.

Only one count was recorded for this clone. The chain employs TRBV19 and TRBJ1-1; D gene uncertain. V was pared by 7 bases and J by 2 bases, with 14 bases between. Germline values: CDR1 LNHDA, CDR2 SQIVND (reference sequence). CDR3 length: 14 amino acids. CDR3 amino acids: CASTPRGVNTEAFF. The CDR3 nucleotides read TGTGCCAGTACCCCACGTGGGGTAAACACTGAAGCTTTCTTT.

The V and J genes are TRBV7-6 and TRBJ2-3; D gene uncertain. Germline loops: CDR1 SGHVS, CDR2 FNYEAQ. This CDR3 has 14 residues. V was trimmed by 5 bases and J by 3 bases, leaving 12 bases between them. The CDR3: CASSPSLGTDTQYF. CDR3 in DNA: TGTGCCAGCAGCCCCAGTTTGGGGACAGATACGCAGTATTTT.

The rearrangement joins TRBV6-1 to TRBJ1-5; D uncertain. Germline lookup yields CDR1 MNHNS and CDR2 SASEGT. This CDR3 spans 15 amino acids. Trimming cost V 2 bases and J 0 bases, with 8 bases left between them. CDR3 amino acids: CASSESGYSNQPQHF. CDR3 DNA sequence: TGTGCCAGCAGTGAATCGGGATATAGCAATCAGCCCCAGCATTTT.

The V and J genes are TRBV7-3 and TRBJ1-2, with D possibly being TRBD1 (6 bases). The V end was cut by 4 bases, the J end by 1 base, with 10 bases between. The CDR3 loop spans 14 amino acids. Germline values: CDR1 SGHTA, CDR2 FQGTGA. The CDR3 DNA reads as TGTGCCAGCAGCTCCGGGACAATTAACTATGGCTACACCTTC. Translated, it gives CASSSGTINYGYTF.

This chain connects TRBV29-1 to TRBJ2-3; 7 bases agree with TRBD2. The CDR3 length is 14 residues. Germline CDR1 and CDR2: SQVTM and ANQGSEA. Trimming at V came to 5 bases and at J to 4 bases, leaving 9 bases not matched to a gene. CDR3 protein: CSVLLGGVPDTQYF. CDR3 nucleotides: TGCAGCGTTCTCCTTGGGGGGGTACCAGATACGCAGTATTTT.

This clone was seen more than once but under ten times. The chain has TRBV9 and TRBJ2-1; 8 bases map to TRBD2. The V segment lost 4 bases and the J segment 0 bases; nucleotides outside the gene matches: 6. CDR3 length: 16 amino acids. In germline, CDR1 is SGDLS, CDR2 YYNGEE. CDR3 loop: CASSPGGGNSYNEQFF. DNA for the CDR3: TGTGCCAGCAGCCCCGGGGGGGGTAACTCCTACAATGAGCAGTTCTTC. The variable domain in full, with the rest retrieved from reference TRBV9 and TRBJ2-1, is DSGVTQTPKHLITATGQRVTLRCSPRSGDLSVYWYQQSLDQGLQFLIQYYNGEERAKGNILERFSAQQFPDLHSELNLSSLELGDSALYFCASSPGGGNSYNEQFFGPGTRLTVL.

This chain links TRBV18 with TRBJ1-2, with D possibly matching TRBD1 (6 bases). V was pared by 6 bases and J by 8 bases, with 13 bases between. The germline V gene encodes CDR1 KGHSH and CDR2 LQKENI. The CDR3 runs 12 residues. The CDR3 reads CASSTGPGGYTF. DNA of the CDR3: TGTGCCAGCTCGACAGGCCCAGGAGGCTACACCTTC.

This clone occurred many times. The J gene is TRBJ1-1, the V gene TRBV2, with D unclear. The V end was cut by 3 bases, the J end by 6 bases, with 5 bases between. CDR1 and CDR2 from the germline V gene are SNHLY and FYNNEI. This CDR3 contains 11 residues. CDR3 sequence: CASSDQPEAFF. The DNA of the CDR3 is TGTGCCAGCAGTGACCAACCTGAAGCTTTCTTT. Using reference TRBV2 and TRBJ1-1 for the parts outside the CDR3, the full variable domain is EPEVTQTPSHQVTQMGQEVILRCVPISNHLYFYWYRQILGQKVEFLVSFYNNEISEKSEIFDDQFSVERPDGSNFTLKIRSTKLEDSAMYFCASSDQPEAFFGQGTRLTVV.

V usage is TRBV9 and J usage is TRBJ2-2; 10 positions agree with TRBD2. Looked up from germline, CDR1 is SGDLS and CDR2 is YYNGEE. There are 17 residues in the CDR3. The V segment lost 0 bases and the J segment 2 bases; nucleotides outside the gene matches: 4. The CDR3 coding sequence is TGTGCCAGCAGCGTAGCTAGCGGGGGCCCCAACACCGGGGAGCTGTTTTTT. This encodes CASSVASGGPNTGELFF.

V usage is TRBV10-1 and J usage is TRBJ1-1, with a weak D call TRBD1 (5 bases). This CDR3 spans 14 amino acids. Per the germline V gene, CDR1 is WNHNN and CDR2 is SYGVQD (reference sequence). Trimming left V 0 bases short and J 4 bases short, with 9 bases between. The CDR3 here is CASSESPGSTEAFF. In nucleotides, the CDR3 is TGCGCCAGCAGTGAGTCACCAGGGTCCACTGAAGCTTTCTTT.

The V and J genes are TRBV28 and TRBJ1-1; maybe TRBD1 (6 bases). This CDR3 region has 12 residues. Trimming shortened V by 4 bases and J by 4 bases, and 7 bases separated the two germline ends. Germline CDR1 reads MDHEN; CDR2 reads SYDVKM. The CDR3 spells CASSSGATEAFF. The CDR3 DNA sequence: TGTGCCAGCAGTTCAGGGGCCACTGAAGCTTTCTTT.

In DNA form, the CDR3 reads TGTGCCAGCACCCAGGGGATTACCACAGATACGCAGTATTTT. Encoded protein: CASTQGITTDTQYF. The V and J genes are TRBV28 and TRBJ2-3; D might be TRBD1 (6 bases). In germline, CDR1 is MDHEN, CDR2 SYDVKM. V lost 7 bases and J 2 bases, leaving 13 bases between the germline ends. The CDR3 spans 14 residues.